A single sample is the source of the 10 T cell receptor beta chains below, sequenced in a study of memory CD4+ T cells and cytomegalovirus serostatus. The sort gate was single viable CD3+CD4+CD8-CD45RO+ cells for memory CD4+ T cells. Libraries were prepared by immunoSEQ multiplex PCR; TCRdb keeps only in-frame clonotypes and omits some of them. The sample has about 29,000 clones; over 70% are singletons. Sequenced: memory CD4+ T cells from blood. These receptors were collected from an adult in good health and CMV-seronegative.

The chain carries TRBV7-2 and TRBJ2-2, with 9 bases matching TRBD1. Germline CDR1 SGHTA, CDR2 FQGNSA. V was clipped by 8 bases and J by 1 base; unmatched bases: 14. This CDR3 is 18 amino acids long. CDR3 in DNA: TGTGCCAGCTCACCGGGACAGGGCGCGCTAAGGAACACCGGGGAGCTGTTTTTT. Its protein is CASSPGQGALRNTGELFF.

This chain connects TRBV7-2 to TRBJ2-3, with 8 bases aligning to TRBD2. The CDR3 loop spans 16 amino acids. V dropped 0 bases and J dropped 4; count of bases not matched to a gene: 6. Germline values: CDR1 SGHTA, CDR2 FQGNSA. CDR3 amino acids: CASSLAREGLPDTQYF. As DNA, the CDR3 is TGTGCCAGCAGCTTAGCACGGGAGGGATTGCCAGATACGCAGTATTTT.

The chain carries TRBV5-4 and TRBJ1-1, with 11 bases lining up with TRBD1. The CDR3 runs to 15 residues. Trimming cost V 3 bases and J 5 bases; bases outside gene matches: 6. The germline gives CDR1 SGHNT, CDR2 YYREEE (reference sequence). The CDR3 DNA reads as TGTGCCAGCAGCTGGGGGGACAGGGGGTCGACTGAAGCTTTCTTT. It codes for CASSWGDRGSTEAFF. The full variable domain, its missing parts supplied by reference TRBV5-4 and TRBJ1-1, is ETGVTQSPTHLIKTRGQQVTLRCSSQSGHNTVSWYQQALGQGPQFIFQYYREEENGRGNFPPRFSGLQFPNYSSELNVNALELDDSALYLCASSWGDRGSTEAFFGQGTRLTVV.

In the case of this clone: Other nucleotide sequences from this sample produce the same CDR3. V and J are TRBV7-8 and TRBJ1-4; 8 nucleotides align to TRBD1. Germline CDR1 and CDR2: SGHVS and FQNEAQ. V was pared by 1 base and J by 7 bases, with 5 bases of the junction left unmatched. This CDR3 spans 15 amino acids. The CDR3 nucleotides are TGTGCCAGCAGCTTAGTGGGGACAGGCGGTGAAAAACTGTTTTTT. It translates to CASSLVGTGGEKLFF.

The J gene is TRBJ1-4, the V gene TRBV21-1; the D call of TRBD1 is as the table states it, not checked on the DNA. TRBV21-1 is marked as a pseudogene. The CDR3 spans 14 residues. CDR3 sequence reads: CASSKTGENEKLFF. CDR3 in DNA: TGTGCCAGCAGCAAGACAGGGGAAAATGAAAAACTGTTTTTT.

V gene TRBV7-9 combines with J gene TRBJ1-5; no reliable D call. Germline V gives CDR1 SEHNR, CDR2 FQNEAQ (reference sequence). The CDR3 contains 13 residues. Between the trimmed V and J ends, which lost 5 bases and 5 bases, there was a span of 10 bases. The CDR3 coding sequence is TGTGCCAGCAGCCCTCGGCGGGATCAGCCCCAGCATTTT. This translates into CASSPRRDQPQHF.

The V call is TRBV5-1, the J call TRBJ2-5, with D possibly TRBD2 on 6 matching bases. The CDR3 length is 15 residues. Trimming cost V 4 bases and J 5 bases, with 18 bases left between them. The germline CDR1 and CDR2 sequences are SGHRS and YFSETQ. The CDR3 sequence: CASSPLTGGTETQYF. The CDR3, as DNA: TGCGCCAGCAGCCCCTTGACCGGCGGGACCGAGACCCAGTACTTC.

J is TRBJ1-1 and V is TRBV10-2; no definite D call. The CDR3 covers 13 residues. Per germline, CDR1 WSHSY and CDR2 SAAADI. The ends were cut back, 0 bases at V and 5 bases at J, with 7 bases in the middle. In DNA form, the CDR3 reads TGCGCCAGCAGTGAGTCAAGATCAACTGAAGCTTTCTTT. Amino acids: CASSESRSTEAFF.

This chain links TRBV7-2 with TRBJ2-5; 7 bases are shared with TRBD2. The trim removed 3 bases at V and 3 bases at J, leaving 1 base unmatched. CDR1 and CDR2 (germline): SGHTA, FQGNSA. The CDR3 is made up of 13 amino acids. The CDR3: CASSFAGEETQYF. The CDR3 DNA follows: TGTGCCAGCAGCTTTGCGGGGGAAGAGACCCAGTACTTC.

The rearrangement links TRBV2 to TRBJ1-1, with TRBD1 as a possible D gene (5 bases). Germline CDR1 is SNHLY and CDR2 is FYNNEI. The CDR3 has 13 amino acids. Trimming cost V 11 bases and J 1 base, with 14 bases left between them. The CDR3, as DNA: TGTGCCTCAAAGGGGCGGAGGAACACTGAAGCTTTCTTT. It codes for CASKGRRNTEAFF.